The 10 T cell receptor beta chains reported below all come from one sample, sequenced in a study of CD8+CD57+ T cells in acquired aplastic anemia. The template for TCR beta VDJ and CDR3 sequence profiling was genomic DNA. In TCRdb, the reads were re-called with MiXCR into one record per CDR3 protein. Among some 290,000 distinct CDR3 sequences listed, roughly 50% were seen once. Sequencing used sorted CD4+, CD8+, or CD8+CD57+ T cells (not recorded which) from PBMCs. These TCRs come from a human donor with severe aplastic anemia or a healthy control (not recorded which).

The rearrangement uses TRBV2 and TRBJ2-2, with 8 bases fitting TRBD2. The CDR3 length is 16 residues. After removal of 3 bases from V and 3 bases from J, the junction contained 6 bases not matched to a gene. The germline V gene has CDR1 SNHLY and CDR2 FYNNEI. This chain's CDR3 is CASSDPGGIYTGELFF. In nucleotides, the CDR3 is TGTGCCAGCAGTGATCCGGGGGGGATCTACACCGGGGAGCTGTTTTTT. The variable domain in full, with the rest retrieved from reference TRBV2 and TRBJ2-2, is EPEVTQTPSHQVTQMGQEVILRCVPISNHLYFYWYRQILGQKVEFLVSFYNNEISEKSEIFDDQFSVERPDGSNFTLKIRSTKLEDSAMYFCASSDPGGIYTGELFFGEGSRLTVL.

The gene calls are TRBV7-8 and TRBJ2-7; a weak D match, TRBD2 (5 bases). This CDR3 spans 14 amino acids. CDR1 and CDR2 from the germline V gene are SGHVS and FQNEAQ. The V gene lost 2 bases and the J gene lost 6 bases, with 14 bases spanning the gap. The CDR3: CASSLSPEGVEQYF. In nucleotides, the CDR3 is TGTGCCAGCAGCTTATCGCCCGAGGGTGTCGAGCAGTACTTC.

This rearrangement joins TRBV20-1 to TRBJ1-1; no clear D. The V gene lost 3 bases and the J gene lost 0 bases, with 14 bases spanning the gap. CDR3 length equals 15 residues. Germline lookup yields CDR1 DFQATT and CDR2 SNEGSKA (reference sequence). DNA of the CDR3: TGCAGTGCTAGCCTGGACGGCAGGATGAACACTGAAGCTTTCTTT. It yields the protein CSASLDGRMNTEAFF.

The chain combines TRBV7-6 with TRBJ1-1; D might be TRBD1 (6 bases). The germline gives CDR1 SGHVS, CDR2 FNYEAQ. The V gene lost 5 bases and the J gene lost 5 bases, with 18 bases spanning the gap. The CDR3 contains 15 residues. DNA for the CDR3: TGTGCCAGCAGCCCCTCGCAGGGGCGGAGGACTGAAGCTTTCTTT. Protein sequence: CASSPSQGRRTEAFF.

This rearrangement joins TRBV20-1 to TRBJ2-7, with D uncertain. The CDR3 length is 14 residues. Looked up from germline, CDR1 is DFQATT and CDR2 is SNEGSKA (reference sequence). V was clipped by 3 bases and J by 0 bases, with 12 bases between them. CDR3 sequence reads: CSASPNRVSYEQYF. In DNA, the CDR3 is TGCAGTGCTAGCCCCAACCGGGTCTCCTACGAGCAGTACTTC.

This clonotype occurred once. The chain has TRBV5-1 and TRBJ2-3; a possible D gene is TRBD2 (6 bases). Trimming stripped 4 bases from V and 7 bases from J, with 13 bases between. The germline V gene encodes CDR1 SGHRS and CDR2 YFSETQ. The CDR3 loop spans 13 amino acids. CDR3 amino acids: CASSEGGGYTQYF. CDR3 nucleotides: TGCGCCAGCAGCGAAGGTGGGGGGTATACGCAGTATTTT.

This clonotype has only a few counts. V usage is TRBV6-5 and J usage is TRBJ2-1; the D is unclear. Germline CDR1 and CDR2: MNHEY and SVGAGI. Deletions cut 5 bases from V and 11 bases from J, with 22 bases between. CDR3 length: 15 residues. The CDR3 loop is CASSDPRGRRTQQFF. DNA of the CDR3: TGTGCCAGCAGTGATCCTCGAGGCCGACGGACCCAGCAGTTCTTC.

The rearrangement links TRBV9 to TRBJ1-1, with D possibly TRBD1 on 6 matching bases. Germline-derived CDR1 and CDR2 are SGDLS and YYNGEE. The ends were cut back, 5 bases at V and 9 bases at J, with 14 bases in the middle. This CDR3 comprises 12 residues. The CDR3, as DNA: TGTGCCAGCAGGGATGAGACAGGACAAGCTTTCTTT. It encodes CASRDETGQAFF.

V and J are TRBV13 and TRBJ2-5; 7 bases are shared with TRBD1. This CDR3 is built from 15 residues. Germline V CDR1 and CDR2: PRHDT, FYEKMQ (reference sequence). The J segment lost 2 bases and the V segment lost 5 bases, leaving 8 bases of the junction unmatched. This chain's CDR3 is CASSPRQGGQETQYF. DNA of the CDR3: TGTGCCAGCAGCCCGAGACAGGGTGGGCAAGAGACCCAGTACTTC.

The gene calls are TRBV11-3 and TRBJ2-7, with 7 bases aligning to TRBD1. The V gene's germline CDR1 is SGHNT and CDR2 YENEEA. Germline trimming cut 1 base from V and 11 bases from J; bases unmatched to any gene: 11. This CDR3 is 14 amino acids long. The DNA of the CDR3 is TGTGCCAGCAGCTTAGGGGACAGCCAGCTTAGTAAGTACTTC. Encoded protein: CASSLGDSQLSKYF.